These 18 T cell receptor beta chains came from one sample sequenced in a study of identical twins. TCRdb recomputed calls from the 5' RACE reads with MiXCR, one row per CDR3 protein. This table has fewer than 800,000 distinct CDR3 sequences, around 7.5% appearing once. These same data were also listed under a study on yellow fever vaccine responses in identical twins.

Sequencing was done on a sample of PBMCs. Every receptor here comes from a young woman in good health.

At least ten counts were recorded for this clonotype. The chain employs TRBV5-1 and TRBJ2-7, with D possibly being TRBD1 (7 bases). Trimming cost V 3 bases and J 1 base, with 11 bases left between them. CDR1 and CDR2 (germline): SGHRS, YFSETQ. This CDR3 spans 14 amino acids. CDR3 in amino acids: CASSYGGQSYEQYF. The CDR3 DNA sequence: TGCGCCAGCAGCTACGGGGGACAGTCCTACGAGCAGTACTTC.

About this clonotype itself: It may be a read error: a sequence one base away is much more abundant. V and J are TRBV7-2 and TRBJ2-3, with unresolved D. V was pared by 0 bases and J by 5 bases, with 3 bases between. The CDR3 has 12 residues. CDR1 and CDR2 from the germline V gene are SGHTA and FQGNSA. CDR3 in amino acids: CASSLARDTQYF. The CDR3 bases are TGTGCCAGCAGCTTAGCCCGAGATACGCAGTATTTT.

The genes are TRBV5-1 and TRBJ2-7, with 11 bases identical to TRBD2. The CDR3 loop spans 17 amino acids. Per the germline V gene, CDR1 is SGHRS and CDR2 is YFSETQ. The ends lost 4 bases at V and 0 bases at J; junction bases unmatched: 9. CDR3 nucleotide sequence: TGCGCCAGCAGCCCACTAGCGGGGGACCCTCGCTCCTACGAGCAGTACGTC. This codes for CASSPLAGDPRSYEQYV.

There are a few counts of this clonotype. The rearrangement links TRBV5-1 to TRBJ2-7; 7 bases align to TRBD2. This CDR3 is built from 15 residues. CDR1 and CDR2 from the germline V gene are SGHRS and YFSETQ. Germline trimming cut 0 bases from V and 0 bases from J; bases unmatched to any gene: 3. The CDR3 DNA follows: TGCGCCAGCAGCTTGGTTCAGCGGGACTCCTACGAGCAGTACTTC. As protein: CASSLVQRDSYEQYF.

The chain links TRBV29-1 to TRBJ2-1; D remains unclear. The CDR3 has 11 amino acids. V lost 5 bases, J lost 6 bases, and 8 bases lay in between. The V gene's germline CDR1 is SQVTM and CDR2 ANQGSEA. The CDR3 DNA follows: TGCAGCGTTTATTTAGGCAATGAGCAGTTCTTC. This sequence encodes CSVYLGNEQFF.

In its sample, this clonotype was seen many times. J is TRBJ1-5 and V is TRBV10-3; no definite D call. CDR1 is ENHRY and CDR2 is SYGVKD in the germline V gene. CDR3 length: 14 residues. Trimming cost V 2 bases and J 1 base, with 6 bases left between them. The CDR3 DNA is TGTGCCATCAGTGAGGGGGTCAGCAATCAGCCCCAGCATTTT. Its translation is CAISEGVSNQPQHF.

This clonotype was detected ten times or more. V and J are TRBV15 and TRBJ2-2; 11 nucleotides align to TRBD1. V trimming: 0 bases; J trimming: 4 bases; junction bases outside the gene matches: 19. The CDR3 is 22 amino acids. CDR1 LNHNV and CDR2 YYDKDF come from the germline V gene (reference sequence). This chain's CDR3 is CATSRDPPDRGLFRPGTGELFF. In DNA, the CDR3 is TGTGCCACCAGCAGAGATCCTCCGGACAGGGGGCTGTTTCGTCCGGGCACCGGGGAGCTGTTTTTT.

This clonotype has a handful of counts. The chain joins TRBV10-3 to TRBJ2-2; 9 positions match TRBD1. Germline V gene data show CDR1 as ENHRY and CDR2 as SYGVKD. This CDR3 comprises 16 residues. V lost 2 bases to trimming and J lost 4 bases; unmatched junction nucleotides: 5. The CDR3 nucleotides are TGTGCCATCAGTGAGCCCGGGACAGGGAGCACCGGGGAGCTGTTTTTT. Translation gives CAISEPGTGSTGELFF.

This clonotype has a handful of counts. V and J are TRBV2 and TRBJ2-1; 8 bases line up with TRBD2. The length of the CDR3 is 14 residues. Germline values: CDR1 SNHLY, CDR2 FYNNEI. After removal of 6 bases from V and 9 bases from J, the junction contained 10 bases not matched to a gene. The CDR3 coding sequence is TGTGCCAGCAGAGCGGGACTAGACGCCCCTGAGCAGTTCTTC. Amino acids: CASRAGLDAPEQFF.

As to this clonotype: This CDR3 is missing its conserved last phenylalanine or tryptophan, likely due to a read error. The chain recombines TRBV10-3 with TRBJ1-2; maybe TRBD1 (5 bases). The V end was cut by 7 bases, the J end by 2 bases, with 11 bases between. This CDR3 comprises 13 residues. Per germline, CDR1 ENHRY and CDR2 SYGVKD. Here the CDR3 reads CAITKTENYGYTY. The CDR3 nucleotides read TGTGCCATCACAAAGACAGAAAACTATGGCTACACCTAC.

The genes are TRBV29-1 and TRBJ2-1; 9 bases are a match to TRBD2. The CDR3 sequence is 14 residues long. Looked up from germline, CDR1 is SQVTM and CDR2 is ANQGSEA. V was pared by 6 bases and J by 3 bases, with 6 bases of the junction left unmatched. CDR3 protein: CSVPTSGSYNEQFF. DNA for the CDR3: TGCAGCGTCCCGACTAGCGGAAGCTACAATGAGCAGTTCTTC.

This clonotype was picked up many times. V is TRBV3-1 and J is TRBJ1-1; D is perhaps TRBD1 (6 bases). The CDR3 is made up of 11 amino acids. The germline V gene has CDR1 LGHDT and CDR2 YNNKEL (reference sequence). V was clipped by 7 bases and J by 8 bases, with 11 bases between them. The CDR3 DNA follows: TGTGCCAGCAAGATCGGGACAGAAGCTTTCTTT. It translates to CASKIGTEAFF.

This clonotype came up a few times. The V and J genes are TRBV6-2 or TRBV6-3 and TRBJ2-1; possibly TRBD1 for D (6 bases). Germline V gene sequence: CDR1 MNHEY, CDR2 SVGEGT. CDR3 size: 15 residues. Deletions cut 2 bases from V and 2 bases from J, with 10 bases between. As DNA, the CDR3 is TGTGCCAGCAGTTACGAGGGGGTCCCCTACAATGAGCAGTTCTTC. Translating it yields CASSYEGVPYNEQFF.

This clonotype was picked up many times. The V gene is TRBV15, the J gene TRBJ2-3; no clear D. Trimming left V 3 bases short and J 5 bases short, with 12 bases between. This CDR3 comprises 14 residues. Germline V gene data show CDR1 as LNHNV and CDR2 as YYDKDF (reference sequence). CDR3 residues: CATSRDRWGDTQYF. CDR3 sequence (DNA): TGTGCCACCAGCAGGGATCGTTGGGGAGATACGCAGTATTTT.

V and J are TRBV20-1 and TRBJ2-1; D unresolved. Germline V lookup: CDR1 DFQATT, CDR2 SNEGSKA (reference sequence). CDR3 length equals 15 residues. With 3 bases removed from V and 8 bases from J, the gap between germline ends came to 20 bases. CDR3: CSASVRTVRSDEQFF. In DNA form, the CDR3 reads TGCAGTGCTAGTGTACGGACCGTCCGGTCGGATGAGCAGTTCTTC.

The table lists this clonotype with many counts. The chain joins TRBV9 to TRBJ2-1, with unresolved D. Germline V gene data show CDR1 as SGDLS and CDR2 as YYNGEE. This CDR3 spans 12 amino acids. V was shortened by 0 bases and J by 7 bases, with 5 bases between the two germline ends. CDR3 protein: CASSVAWNEQFF. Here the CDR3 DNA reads TGTGCCAGCAGCGTAGCGTGGAATGAGCAGTTCTTC.

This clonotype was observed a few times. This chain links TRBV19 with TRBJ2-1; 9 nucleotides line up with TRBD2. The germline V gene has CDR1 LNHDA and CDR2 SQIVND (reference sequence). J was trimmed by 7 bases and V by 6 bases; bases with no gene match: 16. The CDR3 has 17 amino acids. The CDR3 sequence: CASSHLRGGSLGNEQFF. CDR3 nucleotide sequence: TGTGCCAGTAGCCACCTGCGGGGGGGCTCCCTTGGGAATGAGCAGTTCTTC.

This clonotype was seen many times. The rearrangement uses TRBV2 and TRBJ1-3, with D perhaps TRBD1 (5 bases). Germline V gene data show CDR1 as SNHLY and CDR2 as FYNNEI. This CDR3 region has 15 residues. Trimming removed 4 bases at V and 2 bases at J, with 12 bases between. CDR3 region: CASSGLRVTGNTIYF. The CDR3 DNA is TGTGCCAGCAGTGGTCTCAGGGTTACTGGAAACACCATATATTTT.